The 8 T cell receptor beta chains presented below share a single source sample, sequenced in a study of OX40 agonist ivuxolimab in advanced cancers. Sequencing used immunoSEQ multiplex PCR; TCRdb keeps in-frame clones, though not all of them. The sample contains around 100,000 clones, 75% to 95% of which appear only once. The specimen comprised CD4+ or CD8+ T cells sorted from blood, sampled in a trial of the OX40 agonist ivuxolimab. The receptors here all came from an adult with an advanced solid tumor such as melanoma, head and neck, liver or kidney cancer.

V usage is TRBV29-1 and J usage is TRBJ2-5; TRBD2 might be the D (6 bases). V was trimmed by 7 bases and J by 2 bases, leaving 11 bases between them. From germline, CDR1 is SQVTM and CDR2 ANQGSEA. The CDR3 covers 12 residues. CDR3 nucleotides: TGCAGCGCGGCTAGCGTGCAAGAGACCCAGTACTTC. This codes for CSAASVQETQYF. The full variable domain, rest sourced from reference TRBV29-1 and TRBJ2-5, is SAVISQKPSRDICQRGTSLTIQCQVDSQVTMMFWYRQQPGQSLTLIATANQGSEATYESGFVIDKFPISRPNLTFSTLTVSNMSPEDSSIYLCSAASVQETQYFGPGTRLLVL.

This chain connects TRBV25-1 to TRBJ2-2; D perhaps matches TRBD1 (6 bases). This CDR3 spans 11 amino acids. CDR1 is MGHDK and CDR2 is SYGVNS in the germline V gene. The DNA for the CDR3 is TGTGGGGTGAGGGGGAACGGGGAGCTGTTTTTT. Its translation: CGVRGNGELFF.

The chain is built from TRBV28 and TRBJ2-7; perhaps TRBD1 as D (6 bases). Germline-derived CDR1 and CDR2 are MDHEN and SYDVKM. The CDR3 runs to 14 residues. The V gene lost 4 bases and the J gene lost 2 bases, with 12 bases spanning the gap. CDR3 in amino acids: CASSSPGQPYEQYF. The CDR3 DNA reads as TGTGCCAGCAGTTCCCCCGGACAGCCCTACGAGCAGTACTTC.

V is TRBV19 and J is TRBJ2-5, with D unclear. The CDR3 covers 13 residues. Germline-derived CDR1 and CDR2 are LNHDA and SQIVND (reference sequence). The V and J ends lost 3 bases and 5 bases respectively, with 10 bases between them. Here the CDR3 reads CASSIFLWETQYF. The CDR3 region has the DNA TGTGCCAGTAGTATCTTCCTGTGGGAGACCCAGTACTTC.

This clone was recorded only once. The chain recombines TRBV21-1 with TRBJ2-3; the table gives TRBD2 as D, unverified against the DNA. TRBV21-1 has pseudogene status. CDR3 length: 17 residues. CDR3: CASSKAGGRRGTDTQYF. The DNA of the CDR3 is TGTGCCAGCAGCAAAGCTGGCGGGAGAAGGGGAACAGATACGCAGTATTTT.

In the case of this clone: Other DNA sequences in this sample translate to the same CDR3. The genes are TRBV19 and TRBJ1-1; D remains unclear. Deletions cut 2 bases from V and 1 base from J, with 5 bases between. This CDR3 spans 13 amino acids. Germline V gives CDR1 LNHDA, CDR2 SQIVND (reference sequence). The CDR3 coding sequence is TGTGCCAGTAGTATAAGGGAGAACACTGAAGCTTTCTTT. It translates to CASSIRENTEAFF.

The gene calls are TRBV6-1 and TRBJ2-1; D remains ambiguous. CDR1 and CDR2 from the germline V gene are MNHNS and SASEGT. V shed 3 bases and J shed 0 bases, with 15 bases lying between them. This CDR3 region has 17 residues. The CDR3 sequence is CASSDGRLRSSYNEQFF. For the CDR3, the DNA is TGTGCCAGCAGTGATGGGCGACTCCGAAGCTCCTACAATGAGCAGTTCTTC.

V gene TRBV5-1 combines with J gene TRBJ2-2, with 9 positions matching TRBD2. CDR1 SGHRS and CDR2 YFSETQ come from the germline V gene. The CDR3 sequence is 16 residues long. The junction had 9 bases not matched to a gene; V was cut back by 4 bases and J by 5 bases. CDR3 nucleotide sequence: TGCGCCAGCAGCCTTGTGGTGAGCGGGGGGACCGGGGAGCTGTTTTTT. It yields the protein CASSLVVSGGTGELFF.